This T cell receptor beta chain was documented in a study of blood T cell repertoires in COVID-19. As for the study in general: Donors in the United States, Italy and Spain gave samples during acute or convalescent COVID-19. PBMCs, B-cell-depleted T cells, or T cells were the source of the cDNA or gDNA that made up the material.

In the study's own analysis: Nucleated cell number was recorded as an estimate derived from reference gene primer amplification. Produced via immunoSEQ multiplex PCR; TCRdb's table is partial and in-frame only. V and J calls and clone size are copied from that table; D and trimming were computed from the DNA. Here the sample spans about 70,000 clones, about 80% being singletons. V lost 5 bases and J lost 3; bases outside the gene matches: 10. CDR1 is LGHDT, CDR2 YNNKEL, per germline (reference sequence). The CDR3 sequence is 17 residues long. Sequences were obtained from peripheral blood. This sequence was found in a man aged 65-85 years who had recovered from COVID-19. The chain has TRBV3-1 (or the pseudogene TRBV3-2) and TRBJ1-2; 12 bases fit TRBD1. Here the CDR3 DNA reads TGTGCCAGCAGCTCGGGACAGGGGGCCGTTTTTTACTATGGCTACACCTTC. Its protein product is CASSSGQGAVFYYGYTF.